The 25 T cell receptor beta chains below were found in one sample sequenced in a study of control samples from healthy donors and cancer patients. Measured with immunoSEQ multiplex PCR; TCRdb has only the in-frame clones, and not every one. The repertoire holds about 170,000 clones, with 91% as singletons. Input material: blood. The receptors stem from a young woman in good health.

This clone has a single count. This rearrangement joins TRBV2 to TRBJ1-4, with 9 bases aligning to TRBD1. The CDR3 length is 15 residues. The germline V gene encodes CDR1 SNHLY and CDR2 FYNNEI. The V and J ends lost 5 bases and 8 bases, in that order; junction bases with no gene match: 9. The CDR3 nucleotides read TGTGCCAGCAGTACCCAACAGGGGGCGCGAGAAAAACTGTTTTTT. Protein: CASSTQQGAREKLFF.

The chain uses TRBV7-6 and TRBJ2-7; 13 bases are shared with TRBD2. Germline V lookup: CDR1 SGHVS, CDR2 FNYEAQ. Germline trimming cut 4 bases from V and 6 bases from J; bases unmatched to any gene: 3. The CDR3 totals 14 residues. The CDR3 loop is CASSWTSGSSEQYF. The CDR3 nucleotides read TGTGCCAGCAGCTGGACTAGCGGGAGCTCCGAGCAGTACTTC.

The CDR3 nucleotides read TGTGCCAGTATGGGCAGGGTGGGCAATCAGCCCCAGCATTTT. As protein: CASMGRVGNQPQHF. The chain joins TRBV19 to TRBJ1-5, with D perhaps TRBD1 (5 bases). The germline gives CDR1 LNHDA, CDR2 SQIVND (reference sequence). This CDR3 spans 14 amino acids. Trimming removed 7 bases at V and 2 bases at J, with 12 bases between.

The chain links TRBV12-5 to TRBJ2-7; a weak D match, TRBD1 (5 bases). V lost 2 bases and J lost 3, with 5 bases in between. CDR3 size: 12 residues. In germline, CDR1 is LGHNT, CDR2 FRNRAP. The CDR3 loop is CASGLQGYEQYF. CDR3 nucleotide sequence: TGTGCTAGTGGTTTGCAGGGCTACGAGCAGTACTTC.

The rearrangement uses TRBV7-9 and TRBJ1-1; D perhaps matches TRBD1 (6 bases). CDR3 length equals 11 residues. Per germline, CDR1 SEHNR and CDR2 FQNEAQ (reference sequence). Trimming shortened V by 8 bases and J by 7 bases, and 11 bases separated the two germline ends. The CDR3 DNA reads as TGTGCCAGCGCGGGGGCTCTTGAAGCTTTCTTT. Translation: CASAGALEAFF.

DNA for the CDR3: TGCGCCAGCAGCCAAGATCGGGGGGCCTACGAGCAGTACTTC. It is translated as CASSQDRGAYEQYF. The V call is TRBV4-3, the J call TRBJ2-7; 7 bases align to TRBD2. Germline loops: CDR1 LGHNA, CDR2 YSLEER. The CDR3 extends over 14 amino acids. The J segment lost 2 bases and the V segment lost 0 bases, leaving 1 base of the junction unmatched.

The table lists this clone with a few counts. The V gene is TRBV21-1, the J gene TRBJ1-5; the table's D call, TRBD1, has no DNA check behind it. TRBV21-1 constitutes a pseudogene. The CDR3 consists of 13 residues. The CDR3 bases are TGTGCCACCGTAGGACAGAGGAATCAGCCCCAGCATTTT. It encodes CATVGQRNQPQHF.

V is TRBV10-3 and J is TRBJ1-1, with TRBD1 matching 8 bases. Losses at the gene ends were 3 bases for V and 10 bases for J; bases not matched to a gene: 1. This CDR3 is built from 11 residues. Germline V CDR1 and CDR2: ENHRY, SYGVKD. In DNA, the CDR3 is TGTGCCATCAGTGACGGACAGGGAGCTTTCTTT. Translated, it gives CAISDGQGAFF.

J is TRBJ2-1 and V is TRBV7-3; 10 nucleotides agree with TRBD2. V was clipped by 5 bases and J by 6 bases; unmatched bases: 4. CDR1 is SGHTA and CDR2 is FQGTGA in the germline V gene. CDR3 size: 14 residues. DNA of the CDR3: TGTGCCAGCAGCCCCCGGACTAGCGGCAATGAGCAGTTCTTC. Encoded protein: CASSPRTSGNEQFF.

The gene calls are TRBV19 and TRBJ2-2, with D unresolved. The CDR3 is made up of 14 amino acids. Looked up from germline, CDR1 is LNHDA and CDR2 is SQIVND (reference sequence). Deletions cut 5 bases from V and 1 base from J, with 8 bases between. CDR3 in amino acids: CASSRARNTGELFF. In nucleotides, the CDR3 is TGTGCCAGTAGTCGGGCACGGAACACCGGGGAGCTGTTTTTT.

V usage is TRBV5-1 and J usage is TRBJ1-5, with 7 bases aligning to TRBD1. After removal of 5 bases from V and 0 bases from J, the junction contained 5 bases not matched to a gene. The CDR3 sequence is 15 residues long. Germline assignment: CDR1 SGHRS and CDR2 YFSETQ. CDR3 in DNA: TGCGCCAGCAGTCAGGGGGGCCTTAGCAATCAGCCCCAGCATTTT. Its translation is CASSQGGLSNQPQHF.

The chain couples TRBV4-3 to TRBJ2-7, with 9 bases that match TRBD1. Germline V gene sequence: CDR1 LGHNA, CDR2 YSLEER. The CDR3 runs to 16 residues. V lost 0 bases and J lost 3; bases outside the gene matches: 6. The CDR3 sequence is CASSQDRDRGFYEQYF. CDR3 coding DNA: TGCGCCAGCAGCCAAGATCGAGACAGGGGGTTCTACGAGCAGTACTTC.

The rearrangement joins TRBV28 to TRBJ2-7; 8 bases are shared with TRBD1. Losses at the gene ends were 3 bases for V and 6 bases for J; bases not matched to a gene: 4. The CDR3 length is 13 residues. Germline loops: CDR1 MDHEN, CDR2 SYDVKM. CDR3 sequence (DNA): TGTGCCAGCAGTTTTGAGGACAGGGTCGAGCAGTACTTC. Encoded protein: CASSFEDRVEQYF.

V gene TRBV9 combines with J gene TRBJ2-2, with 8 bases fitting TRBD2. The germline V gene has CDR1 SGDLS and CDR2 YYNGEE. The CDR3 covers 18 residues. With V trimmed by 5 bases and J by 0 bases, 12 bases remained unmatched. CDR3 DNA sequence: TGTGCCAGCAGGTTCCGGACTAGCCCAAATTCGAACACCGGGGAGCTGTTTTTT. It encodes CASRFRTSPNSNTGELFF. Together with reference TRBV9 and TRBJ2-2, the CDR3 gives the full variable domain: DSGVTQTPKHLITATGQRVTLRCSPRSGDLSVYWYQQSLDQGLQFLIQYYNGEERAKGNILERFSAQQFPDLHSELNLSSLELGDSALYFCASRFRTSPNSNTGELFFGEGSRLTVL.

This sequence joins TRBV19 and TRBJ1-1, with TRBD1 identical over 10 bases. Germline V lookup: CDR1 LNHDA, CDR2 SQIVND (reference sequence). Unmatched junction bases numbered 7, after V lost 4 bases and J lost 5 bases. The CDR3 runs 15 residues. CDR3 sequence (DNA): TGTGCCAGTAGTACGACAGGGGGCGGTTATACTGAAGCTTTCTTT. This translates into CASSTTGGGYTEAFF.

The chain has TRBV11-2 and TRBJ1-1; possible D gene TRBD1, 5 bases. CDR3 length: 17 residues. V was pared by 1 base and J by 0 bases, with 15 bases between. From germline, CDR1 is SGHAT and CDR2 FQNNGV. This CDR3 is CASSLVLRVALNTEAFF. The DNA of the CDR3 is TGTGCCAGCAGCTTAGTTCTCAGGGTGGCCCTGAACACTGAAGCTTTCTTT. The full variable domain, its missing parts supplied by reference TRBV11-2 and TRBJ1-1, is EAGVAQSPRYKIIEKRQSVAFWCNPISGHATLYWYQQILGQGPKLLIQFQNNGVVDDSQLPKDRFSAERLKGVDSTLKIQPAKLEDSAVYLCASSLVLRVALNTEAFFGQGTRLTVV.

This clone was recorded only once. The V and J genes are TRBV4-3 and TRBJ1-2; TRBD1 agrees at 7 bases. CDR3 size: 15 residues. Losses at the gene ends were 1 base for V and 4 bases for J; bases not matched to a gene: 6. The germline CDR1 and CDR2 sequences are LGHNA and YSLEER. The CDR3 loop reads CASSQGWGTAYGYTF. Written as DNA, the CDR3 is TGCGCCAGCAGCCAAGGTTGGGGGACAGCCTATGGCTACACCTTC.

The table lists this clone with a few counts. J is TRBJ1-2 and V is TRBV5-4, with 10 positions matching TRBD1. V lost 4 bases to trimming and J lost 8 bases; unmatched junction nucleotides: 2. The CDR3 totals 12 residues. Germline-derived CDR1 and CDR2 are SGHNT and YYREEE (reference sequence). In DNA, the CDR3 is TGTGCCAGCAGCGGGACAGGGGCCGGCTACACCTTC. Protein: CASSGTGAGYTF.

The genes are TRBV18 and TRBJ1-5; 7 positions match TRBD1. The trim removed 8 bases at V and 5 bases at J, leaving 3 bases unmatched. This CDR3 has 12 amino acids. Germline CDR1 reads KGHSH; CDR2 reads LQKENI. The CDR3, as DNA: TGTGCCAGCACAGGGGTGGATCAGCCCCAGCATTTT. This codes for CASTGVDQPQHF.

Regarding this clone: Other DNA sequences in this sample translate to the same CDR3. The V and J genes are TRBV5-1 and TRBJ2-1; 9 bases align to TRBD2. The CDR3 has 15 residues. The junction had 2 bases not matched to a gene; V was cut back by 2 bases and J by 2 bases. The germline V gene has CDR1 SGHRS and CDR2 YFSETQ. This CDR3 is CASSLAGGTYNEQFF. CDR3 coding DNA: TGCGCCAGCAGCTTAGCGGGAGGAACCTACAATGAGCAGTTCTTC.

The chain employs TRBV7-8 and TRBJ1-4; D is undetermined. The length of the CDR3 is 14 residues. CDR1 and CDR2 from the germline V gene are SGHVS and FQNEAQ. The V end lost 3 bases, the J end lost 5 bases, and 10 bases lay between the germline ends. In DNA form, the CDR3 reads TGTGCCAGCAGCTTCCAGGCCTTGAATGAAAAACTGTTTTTT. Residues: CASSFQALNEKLFF.

The chain carries TRBV3-1 (or the pseudogene TRBV3-2) and TRBJ2-5; 13 bases fit TRBD2. The germline V gene has CDR1 LGHDT and CDR2 YNNKEL (reference sequence). Trimming removed 5 bases from V and 5 bases from J; junction bases left unmatched: 14. The CDR3 is made up of 18 amino acids. As DNA, the CDR3 is TGTGCCAGCAGCAAAACAGGACTAGCGGGAGTAGGTGGGGAGACCCAGTACTTC. Translated: CASSKTGLAGVGGETQYF.

V usage is TRBV3-1 (or the pseudogene TRBV3-2) and J usage is TRBJ2-7; a possible D gene is TRBD2 (5 bases). The CDR3 is 15 amino acids. V was cut by 3 bases and J by 1 base, with 13 bases left in between. Germline assignment: CDR1 LGHDT and CDR2 YNNKEL (reference sequence). The CDR3 coding sequence is TGTGCCAGCAGCCATGCCCCGACTACGTCCTACGAGCAGTACTTC. Translated: CASSHAPTTSYEQYF.

This clone was detected once. V and J are TRBV14 and TRBJ2-5; either TRBD1 or TRBD2 may supply D (5 bases each). Trimming stripped 2 bases from V and 4 bases from J, with 11 bases between. The CDR3 is 14 amino acids. The V gene's germline CDR1 is SGHDN and CDR2 FVKESK. The CDR3 nucleotides are TGTGCCAGCAGCCAACCCACTGGGGGAGAGACCCAGTACTTC. This codes for CASSQPTGGETQYF.

The CDR3 protein is CASSQDPGLGPDTQYF. The CDR3, as DNA: TGTGCCAGCAGCCAAGATCCGGGACTAGGGCCAGATACGCAGTATTTT. The genes are TRBV3-1 (or the pseudogene TRBV3-2) and TRBJ2-3, with TRBD2 identical over 8 bases. Unmatched junction bases numbered 6, after V lost 0 bases and J lost 4 bases. This CDR3 comprises 16 residues. Per germline, CDR1 LGHDT and CDR2 YNNKEL (reference sequence).